This TCR beta chain was observed in a study of cytomegalovirus exposure and HLA in healthy donors. The V gene end was trimmed by 5 bases and the J gene end by 3 bases; junction bases not matched to a gene: 4. The germline CDR1 and CDR2 sequences are SNHLY and FYNNEI. The CDR3 is made up of 15 amino acids. PCR employed 60 Vbeta and 13 Jbeta primers. Repertoires were generated with immunoSEQ multiplex PCR, while TCRdb's copy carries only in-frame clones and drops some. The sample records 150,000 to 200,000 clones, roughly 60% being singletons. This receptor was obtained from a middle-aged man in good health and CMV-seronegative. V and J are TRBV2 and TRBJ1-6; 7 bases fit TRBD1. What was sequenced was PBMCs. The CDR3 region is CASSSTGDYNSPLHF. The CDR3 bases are TGTGCCAGCAGTTCAACAGGGGACTATAATTCACCCCTCCACTTT.